This passage covers 31 T cell receptor beta chains from one sample sequenced in a study of cytomegalovirus exposure and HLA in healthy donors. TCRdb's table, derived via immunoSEQ multiplex PCR, lists solely in-frame clones and lacks some. This table holds 300,000 or so clones, 70% to 90% found once. Material for sequencing was PBMCs. The receptors come from a young man in good health and CMV-seronegative.

The chain uses TRBV5-1 and TRBJ1-5; possibly TRBD1 for D (5 bases). Per germline, CDR1 SGHRS and CDR2 YFSETQ. This CDR3 contains 15 residues. V was pared by 6 bases and J by 7 bases, with 20 bases between. In nucleotides, the CDR3 is TGCGCCAGCAAGCGGGACCTCGGGCCGGCCCAGCCCCAGCATTTT. Translation: CASKRDLGPAQPQHF. Complete variable domain (other parts from reference TRBV5-1 and TRBJ1-5): KAGVTQTPRYLIKTRGQQVTLSCSPISGHRSVSWYQQTPGQGLQFLFEYFSETQRNKGNFPGRFSGRQFSNSRSEMNVSTLELGDSALYLCASKRDLGPAQPQHFGDGTRLSIL.

The chain combines TRBV6-1 with TRBJ2-7, with D possibly matching TRBD1 (5 bases). V dropped 7 bases and J dropped 3 bases, with 10 bases sitting between them. This CDR3 comprises 12 residues. Germline-derived CDR1 and CDR2 are MNHNS and SASEGT. The CDR3 coding sequence is TGTGCCAGCACTGATACAGGCTACGAGCAGTACTTC. As protein: CASTDTGYEQYF.

This rearrangement joins TRBV18 to TRBJ2-4; weak D call: TRBD1 (6 bases). Trimming removed 4 bases from V and 0 bases from J, with 13 bases in between. This CDR3 is 16 amino acids long. Germline V gene sequence: CDR1 KGHSH, CDR2 LQKENI. The CDR3 region is CASSLGQILAKNIQYF. The CDR3 nucleotides are TGTGCCAGCTCACTAGGACAGATACTAGCCAAAAACATTCAGTACTTC.

The chain is built from TRBV7-6 and TRBJ2-3; 13 bases match TRBD2. The CDR3 contains 18 residues. The V segment lost 5 bases and the J segment 0 bases; nucleotides outside the gene matches: 8. Germline V gene data show CDR1 as SGHVS and CDR2 as FNYEAQ. CDR3: CASSPRTSGGPSTDTQYF. The CDR3, as DNA: TGTGCCAGCAGCCCGCGGACTAGCGGGGGCCCTAGCACAGATACGCAGTATTTT.

The chain couples TRBV7-9 to TRBJ2-2; TRBD1 matches at 10 bases. This CDR3 has 15 residues. V dropped 7 bases and J dropped 6; count of bases not matched to a gene: 8. CDR1 is SEHNR and CDR2 is FQNEAQ in the germline V gene (reference sequence). CDR3 residues: CASTGTGERAGELFF. The CDR3, as DNA: TGTGCCAGCACTGGGACAGGGGAACGGGCCGGGGAGCTGTTTTTT.

The chain recombines TRBV6-4 with TRBJ2-1, with 9 bases lining up with TRBD2. The CDR3 has 17 residues. V lost 3 bases and J lost 0; bases outside the gene matches: 6. Germline-derived CDR1 and CDR2 are MRHNA and SNTAGT. The CDR3 loop is CASSEGSSGGSYNEQFF. The CDR3 bases are TGTGCCAGCAGTGAGGGGAGTAGCGGGGGCTCCTACAATGAGCAGTTCTTC.

The chain links TRBV7-6 to TRBJ1-1; 7 bases map to TRBD1. J was trimmed by 1 base and V by 5 bases; bases with no gene match: 7. In germline, CDR1 is SGHVS, CDR2 FNYEAQ. This CDR3 comprises 15 residues. CDR3 protein: CASSLTTGRNTEAFF. The DNA for the CDR3 is TGTGCCAGCAGCCTAACGACAGGGAGGAACACTGAAGCTTTCTTT. The complete variable domain, with remaining parts taken from reference TRBV7-6 and TRBJ1-1, reads GAGVSQSPRYKVTKRGQDVALRCDPISGHVSLYWYRQALGQGPEFLTYFNYEAQQDKSGLPNDRFSAERPEGSISTLTIQRTEQRDSAMYRCASSLTTGRNTEAFFGQGTRLTVV.

This rearrangement joins TRBV5-4 to TRBJ2-1; 8 nucleotides align to TRBD2. The CDR3 has 14 amino acids. The germline V gene encodes CDR1 SGHNT and CDR2 YYREEE (reference sequence). V was pared by 4 bases and J by 6 bases, with 6 bases of the junction left unmatched. The CDR3: CASSTGGAFNEQFF. For the CDR3, the DNA is TGTGCCAGCAGCACCGGGGGGGCCTTCAATGAGCAGTTCTTC.

V and J are TRBV2 and TRBJ1-1; D not resolved. With 7 bases removed from V and 3 bases from J, the gap between germline ends came to 12 bases. Germline CDR1 reads SNHLY; CDR2 reads FYNNEI. The CDR3 has 13 residues. CDR3 protein: CASKPVSDTEAFF. The CDR3 DNA is TGTGCCAGCAAGCCCGTATCGGACACTGAAGCTTTCTTT.

This chain uses TRBV10-1 with TRBJ2-5; 10 nucleotides agree with TRBD1. CDR1 and CDR2 from the germline V gene are WNHNN and SYGVQD (reference sequence). V shed 6 bases, J shed 5 bases, and the junction held 3 bases outside the gene matches. CDR3 length equals 13 residues. In nucleotides, the CDR3 is TGCGCCAGCAGGGACAGGGGGTCGGAGACCCAGTACTTC. It yields the protein CASRDRGSETQYF.

This clone was recorded once. CDR3 nucleotide sequence: TGTGCCAGCAGCTTACAGGGTTGGGAAGAGACCCAGTACTTC. Its protein is CASSLQGWEETQYF. The genes are TRBV7-9 and TRBJ2-5, with D possibly matching TRBD1 (5 bases). Germline values: CDR1 SEHNR, CDR2 FQNEAQ (reference sequence). This CDR3 region has 14 residues. V was pared by 2 bases and J by 3 bases, with 10 bases between.

The chain combines TRBV18 with TRBJ2-7, with TRBD1 identical over 8 bases. This CDR3 contains 15 residues. CDR1 and CDR2 from the germline V gene are KGHSH and LQKENI. The ends lost 4 bases at V and 6 bases at J; junction bases unmatched: 11. The chain's CDR3 is CASSLHRGNPSEQYF. For the CDR3, the DNA is TGTGCCAGCTCACTTCACAGGGGGAACCCATCCGAGCAGTACTTC.

This clone was detected once. The rearrangement uses TRBV11-2 and TRBJ2-3, with D perhaps TRBD1 (5 bases). Trimming cost V 6 bases and J 1 base, with 17 bases left between them. CDR1 is SGHAT, CDR2 FQNNGV, per germline. The length of the CDR3 is 16 residues. In DNA form, the CDR3 reads TGTGCCAGCAGGGCCCTCCAGGGTGGGGGCACAGATACGCAGTATTTT. Its protein is CASRALQGGGTDTQYF.

The chain is built from TRBV13 and TRBJ2-7; 14 bases align to TRBD2. Germline V gene data show CDR1 as PRHDT and CDR2 as FYEKMQ (reference sequence). CDR3 length: 18 amino acids. V shed 7 bases and J 0 bases; nucleotides not matched to a gene: 11. This chain's CDR3 is CASTLRTSGGLSSYEQYF. CDR3 nucleotide sequence: TGTGCCAGCACCCTAAGGACTAGCGGGGGGTTGAGCTCCTACGAGCAGTACTTC.

The rearrangement joins TRBV28 to TRBJ1-3; D may be TRBD1 (5 bases). V shed 4 bases and J shed 2 bases, with 12 bases lying between them. This CDR3 region has 15 residues. Germline assignment: CDR1 MDHEN and CDR2 SYDVKM. For the CDR3, the DNA is TGTGCCAGCAGTTCAGGCGGGGGGGCTGGAAACACCATATATTTT. Its translation is CASSSGGGAGNTIYF.

The chain carries TRBV5-1 and TRBJ2-3; D is possibly TRBD2 (7 bases). Germline CDR1 is SGHRS and CDR2 is YFSETQ. V was shortened by 9 bases and J by 3 bases, with 17 bases between the two germline ends. The CDR3 has 14 amino acids. The CDR3 bases are TGCGCCACCAACGGGGGGCGACGGACAGATACGCAGTATTTT. It specifies CATNGGRRTDTQYF.

The rearrangement joins TRBV7-2 to TRBJ1-5; D is perhaps TRBD1 (6 bases). The CDR3 sequence is 15 residues long. Looked up from germline, CDR1 is SGHTA and CDR2 is FQGNSA. Between the trimmed V and J ends, which lost 4 bases and 6 bases, there was a span of 16 bases. CDR3 sequence: CASSSPGGAGQPQHF. For the CDR3, the DNA is TGTGCCAGCAGCTCCCCGGGGGGGGCAGGTCAGCCCCAGCATTTT.

The J gene is TRBJ1-1, the V gene TRBV29-1; a weak D match, TRBD1 (6 bases). The CDR3 is made up of 15 amino acids. V was trimmed by 7 bases and J by 5 bases, leaving 23 bases between them. Germline V gives CDR1 SQVTM, CDR2 ANQGSEA. The DNA for the CDR3 is TGCAGCGCCCTTCTCCAGTCCAGGGGATTTACTGAAGCTTTCTTT. Translated: CSALLQSRGFTEAFF.

The chain recombines TRBV5-4 with TRBJ2-2; 8 nucleotides agree with TRBD2. There are 15 residues in the CDR3. Losses at the gene ends were 1 base for V and 5 bases for J; bases not matched to a gene: 4. Germline V CDR1 and CDR2: SGHNT, YYREEE (reference sequence). CDR3 nucleotides: TGTGCCAGCAGCTTGTCAGCGGGGGCGACCGGGGAGCTGTTTTTT. Translation gives CASSLSAGATGELFF.

This chain links TRBV6-5 with TRBJ2-1, with 8 bases identical to TRBD1. The junction had 6 bases not matched to a gene; V was cut back by 6 bases and J by 8 bases. The CDR3 has 13 amino acids. The V gene's germline CDR1 is MNHEY and CDR2 SVGAGI. The CDR3 reads CASRFTGGHEQFF. In DNA form, the CDR3 reads TGTGCCAGCAGATTCACAGGGGGTCATGAGCAGTTCTTC.

V usage is TRBV11-2 and J usage is TRBJ2-7; D is unresolved. The ends were cut back, 0 bases at V and 1 base at J, with 13 bases in the middle. Germline CDR1 and CDR2: SGHAT and FQNNGV. This CDR3 region has 16 residues. The CDR3 DNA reads as TGTGCCAGCAGCTTAGACGGTCGCGGTGCTTCCTACGAGCAGTACTTC. Its translation: CASSLDGRGASYEQYF.

In its sample, this clone was seen once. This chain joins TRBV2 and TRBJ2-5; 9 positions agree with TRBD2. The CDR3 spans 14 residues. Germline V gene lookup returns CDR1 SNHLY and CDR2 FYNNEI. V lost 10 bases and J lost 5; bases outside the gene matches: 11. CDR3 residues: CATAGGGASETQYF. CDR3 in DNA: TGTGCCACCGCGGGCGGGGGGGCCTCTGAGACCCAGTACTTC.

This chain joins TRBV5-6 and TRBJ1-1; D gene ambiguous. Germline CDR1 SGHDT, CDR2 YYEEEE. CDR3 length equals 16 residues. V lost 0 bases to trimming and J lost 1 base, with 13 bases between them. CDR3 protein: CASSLAAAGGNTEAFF. CDR3 nucleotides: TGTGCCAGCAGCTTGGCGGCTGCGGGAGGGAACACTGAAGCTTTCTTT.

The CDR3 sequence is CASSAEGGQGSLYGYTF. The CDR3 region has the DNA TGTGCCAGCAGCGCCGAGGGGGGACAGGGAAGTTTGTATGGCTACACCTTC. This chain uses TRBV9 with TRBJ1-2; 9 nucleotides line up with TRBD1. Trimming cost V 3 bases and J 5 bases; bases outside gene matches: 14. This CDR3 is built from 17 residues. In germline, CDR1 is SGDLS, CDR2 YYNGEE.

This chain joins TRBV7-2 and TRBJ1-2; 9 positions agree with TRBD1. The junction had 10 bases not matched to a gene; V was cut back by 0 bases and J by 8 bases. The CDR3 covers 16 residues. Germline V gene sequence: CDR1 SGHTA, CDR2 FQGNSA. The chain's CDR3 is CASSLALGTGIGGYTF. DNA for the CDR3: TGTGCCAGCAGCTTAGCGCTTGGGACAGGGATAGGAGGCTACACCTTC. Together with reference TRBV7-2 and TRBJ1-2, the CDR3 gives the full variable domain: GAGVSQSPSNKVTEKGKDVELRCDPISGHTALYWYRQSLGQGLEFLIYFQGNSAPDKSGLPSDRFSAERTGGSVSTLTIQRTQQEDSAVYLCASSLALGTGIGGYTFGSGTRLTVV.

CDR3 DNA: TGTGCCAGCAGCACGGGACAGAGAAACTATGGCTACACCTTC. It specifies CASSTGQRNYGYTF. The chain joins TRBV6-5 to TRBJ1-2; TRBD1 matches 7 bases. V lost 6 bases and J lost 2; bases outside the gene matches: 6. The CDR3 contains 14 residues. CDR1 MNHEY and CDR2 SVGAGI come from the germline V gene.

The chain recombines TRBV27 with TRBJ2-2; 12 bases are a match to TRBD2. The CDR3 contains 18 residues. Germline V gene lookup returns CDR1 MNHEY and CDR2 SMNVEV (reference sequence). V was clipped by 4 bases and J by 1 base; unmatched bases: 7. The DNA for the CDR3 is TGTGCCAGCAGTTCGTCGACTAGCGGGGGTGAGAACACCGGGGAGCTGTTTTTT. Its protein product is CASSSSTSGGENTGELFF.

Here the CDR3 reads CASSSLRGYGAYGYTF. The CDR3 bases are TGTGCCAGCAGCTCCCTGCGGGGCTACGGGGCCTATGGCTACACCTTC. The chain is built from TRBV11-2 and TRBJ1-2; possibly TRBD1 for D (5 bases). This CDR3 has 16 amino acids. Germline assignment: CDR1 SGHAT and CDR2 FQNNGV. V was cut by 4 bases and J by 4 bases, with 19 bases left in between.

The chain has TRBV12-5 and TRBJ2-1, with D maybe TRBD1 (5 bases). V shed 3 bases and J shed 10 bases, with 10 bases lying between them. The CDR3 is made up of 12 amino acids. Germline V gene lookup returns CDR1 LGHNT and CDR2 FRNRAP. CDR3 sequence (DNA): TGTGCTAGTGGTTTCAGGGCCTACGAGCAGTTCTTC. Protein: CASGFRAYEQFF.

Of note for this clone: The conserved phenylalanine or tryptophan is not found at the CDR3 terminus, so this likely reflects a read error. The DNA is left out, because the CDR3 cannot be placed on it with certainty; the CDR3 is given as TCRdb lists it. Distinct nucleotide sequences in the sample also encode this CDR3. This chain uses TRBV29-1 with TRBJ1-2. With termini counted, the CDR3 has 8 amino acids. From germline, CDR1 is SQVTM and CDR2 ANQGSEA. The CDR3 protein is CSVLGGGI.

The chain employs TRBV10-3 and TRBJ1-6; possible D gene TRBD1, 6 bases. V dropped 4 bases and J dropped 7 bases, with 11 bases sitting between them. The CDR3 is 14 amino acids. Germline CDR1 reads ENHRY; CDR2 reads SYGVKD. The CDR3 DNA follows: TGTGCCATCAGTGGACAGGCCATGAATTCACCCCTCCACTTT. Its protein product is CAISGQAMNSPLHF.